The clone carrying this T cell receptor (beta chain) appeared many times. The TCR library was built from RNA with a 3' RACE protocol and unique molecular identifiers. TCRdb re-called the 3' RACE reads with MiXCR, one entry per CDR3 protein. Seen here are approximately 89,000 distinct CDR3 sequences, about 7% observed once, and the top ten hold about 1.1%. CDR1 and CDR2 (germline): SGHRS, YFSETQ. There are 13 residues in the CDR3. V lost 6 bases and J 3 bases, leaving 13 bases between the germline ends. Treatment in this sample: PENTA 11 planned treatment interruption arm or continuous ART arm. Only samples with at least 5 million viable PBMCs qualified. This sample is part of a study of HIV-infected children after antiretroviral therapy interruption. Study summary: Children's median ages were around 9.3 years and 8 years by group. For the interruption arm, samples span week 0 through about 3 years after study end.

The TCR comes from a pool of human donors with HIV. Sequenced here: CD45RA+ CD4+ T cells from PBMCs, pooled from several time points, sampled from a donor given antiretroviral therapy, either interrupted or continuous. Subset noted: naive CD4+ CD45RA+ CD45RO- T cells. The V call is TRBV5-1, the J call TRBJ2-7; D is possibly TRBD2 (6 bases). CDR3 sequence reads: CASKSNGGYEQYF. The CDR3 nucleotides are TGCGCCAGCAAGTCAAACGGGGGCTACGAGCAGTACTTC. The variable domain in full, completed from reference TRBV5-1 and TRBJ2-7, reads KAGVTQTPRYLIKTRGQQVTLSCSPISGHRSVSWYQQTPGQGLQFLFEYFSETQRNKGNFPGRFSGRQFSNSRSEMNVSTLELGDSALYLCASKSNGGYEQYFGPGTRLTVT.